This passage covers 24 T cell receptor beta chains from one sample sequenced in a study of breast tumors, draining lymph nodes, adjacent tissues. Breast cancer patients provided tissue from their axillary draining lymph nodes. TCRdb re-called the multiplex PCR reads with MiXCR, one entry per CDR3 protein. The profile shows approximately 130,000 distinct CDR3 sequences, 21% of them singletons. The specimen was axillary lymph node tissue. The receptor source for this set is a female donor with breast cancer. Some clones in this sample may be carry-over from other donors' samples.

This clonotype has at least ten counts. The J gene is TRBJ1-5, the V gene TRBV19; D is uncertain. CDR1 is LNHDA, CDR2 SQIVND, per germline (reference sequence). CDR3 length equals 13 residues. Trimming cost V 3 bases and J 4 bases, with 7 bases left between them. The CDR3 protein is CASSIAENQPQHF. In DNA form, the CDR3 reads TGTGCCAGTAGTATTGCAGAGAATCAGCCCCAGCATTTT. Together with reference TRBV19 and TRBJ1-5, the CDR3 gives the full variable domain: DGGITQSPKYLFRKEGQNVTLSCEQNLNHDAMYWYRQDPGQGLRLIYYSQIVNDFQKGDIAEGYSVSREKKESFPLTVTSAQKNPTAFYLCASSIAENQPQHFGDGTRLSIL.

This clonotype was recorded at least ten times. The chain carries TRBV5-1 and TRBJ1-2; 9 bases agree with TRBD1. CDR1 and CDR2 from the germline V gene are SGHRS and YFSETQ. This CDR3 contains 14 residues. V dropped 0 bases and J dropped 6; count of bases not matched to a gene: 3. For the CDR3, the DNA is TGCGCCAGCAGCTTGGCCCGGGACAGGGATGGCTACACCTTC. Translated: CASSLARDRDGYTF.

Ten or more counts support this clonotype. The rearrangement uses TRBV2 and TRBJ2-7; D ambiguous. The CDR3 is made up of 13 amino acids. The germline V gene has CDR1 SNHLY and CDR2 FYNNEI. Trimming took off 1 base at V and 2 bases at J, with 6 bases between the two ends. The CDR3 DNA follows: TGTGCCAGCAGTGAAGATAAACCCTACGAGCAGTACTTC. Its protein product is CASSEDKPYEQYF. The full variable domain, completed using reference TRBV2 and TRBJ2-7, is EPEVTQTPSHQVTQMGQEVILRCVPISNHLYFYWYRQILGQKVEFLVSFYNNEISEKSEIFDDQFSVERPDGSNFTLKIRSTKLEDSAMYFCASSEDKPYEQYFGPGTRLTVT.

This clonotype has just a few counts. It may be a read error: a sequence one base away is much more abundant. The chain's CDR3 is CASSQEKQGVHEQYF. CDR3 sequence (DNA): TGTGCCAGCAGCCAAGAAAAACAGGGGGTTCACGAGCAGTACTTC. The chain carries TRBV3-1 and TRBJ2-7; 8 nucleotides agree with TRBD1. The length of the CDR3 is 15 residues. CDR1 is LGHDT, CDR2 YNNKEL, per germline (reference sequence). V shed 0 bases and J 5 bases; nucleotides not matched to a gene: 6.

This clonotype has at least ten counts. V is TRBV25-1 and J is TRBJ2-1; TRBD2 matches 13 bases. CDR1 is MGHDK, CDR2 SYGVNS, per germline. Trimming took 3 bases from V and 7 from J; bases not matched to a gene: 6. CDR3 length: 16 amino acids. CDR3 DNA sequence: TGTGCCAGCAGTGAGCTACTAGCGGGAGGGCCTAATGAGCAGTTCTTC. Translation: CASSELLAGGPNEQFF.

A remark on this clonotype: A single base separates this from a much larger clone, so it may be a read error. The J gene is TRBJ2-1, the V gene TRBV12-3 or TRBV12-4, with a possible D match to TRBD2 (6 bases). The CDR3 loop spans 15 amino acids. V was clipped by 7 bases and J by 2 bases, with 15 bases between them. The CDR3 DNA is TGTGCCAGCACGGAATGGGAGGCCCCCTACAATGAGCAGTTCTTC. It specifies CASTEWEAPYNEQFF.

The chain employs TRBV20-1 and TRBJ2-7; D is possibly TRBD2 (5 bases). CDR1 DFQATT and CDR2 SNEGSKA come from the germline V gene (reference sequence). Trimming removed 3 bases from V and 1 base from J, with 13 bases in between. The CDR3 spans 14 residues. The CDR3 region has the DNA TGCAGTGCTAGGACGGACTTGACGTCCTACGAGCAGTACTTC. It yields the protein CSARTDLTSYEQYF.

Of note for this clonotype: A much larger clone differs from this one at a single base, so this may be a read error. V and J are TRBV7-8 and TRBJ1-3; D not resolved. The CDR3 runs to 16 residues. Germline V CDR1 and CDR2: SGHVS, FQNEAQ. The CDR3 region is CASSQNPTLFRNAIYF. The DNA for the CDR3 is TGTGCCAGCAGCCAAAACCCGACACTCTTTCGAAACGCCATATATTTT.

Only a few counts were recorded for this clonotype. This chain connects TRBV27 to TRBJ2-1; 14 positions match TRBD2. Trimming at V came to 5 bases and at J to 7 bases, leaving 13 bases not matched to a gene. Germline V gene data show CDR1 as MNHEY and CDR2 as SMNVEV (reference sequence). The CDR3 sequence is 18 residues long. Here the CDR3 reads CASSPRGLAGDVTNEQFF. The DNA of the CDR3 is TGTGCCAGCAGTCCGCGGGGACTAGCGGGAGATGTTACAAATGAGCAGTTCTTC.

This clonotype was seen at least ten times. The rearrangement joins TRBV7-2 to TRBJ2-7; 14 nucleotides line up with TRBD2. CDR3 size: 17 residues. The J segment lost 0 bases and the V segment lost 0 bases, leaving 1 base of the junction unmatched. In germline, CDR1 is SGHTA, CDR2 FQGNSA. CDR3 DNA: TGTGCCAGCAGCTTAGCGGGACTAGCGGGAGACTCCTACGAGCAGTACTTC. This gives the protein CASSLAGLAGDSYEQYF.

This clonotype was seen more than once but under ten times. CDR3 sequence reads: CASREPPPSTGELFF. The CDR3 DNA follows: TGTGCCAGTCGGGAGCCACCCCCGAGCACCGGGGAGCTGTTTTTT. This chain links TRBV6-2 or TRBV6-3 with TRBJ2-2; TRBD2 is a possible D gene (6 bases). Trimming removed 9 bases from V and 4 bases from J, with 18 bases in between. Germline assignment: CDR1 MNHEY and CDR2 SVGEGT. The CDR3 has 15 residues.

About this clonotype: A read error may explain this, as a much larger clone is one base away. V is TRBV19 and J is TRBJ2-5, with a weak D call TRBD2 (6 bases). The CDR3 has 14 residues. The germline V gene has CDR1 LNHDA and CDR2 SQIVND (reference sequence). CDR3: CASAPGGGQETQHF. The CDR3 bases are TGTGCCAGCGCCCCCGGGGGAGGTCAAGAGACCCAGCACTTC. The whole variable domain, remainder taken from reference TRBV19 and TRBJ2-5, is DGGITQSPKYLFRKEGQNVTLSCEQNLNHDAMYWYRQDPGQGLRLIYYSQIVNDFQKGDIAEGYSVSREKKESFPLTVTSAQKNPTAFYLCASAPGGGQETQHFGPGTRLLVL.

This clonotype was counted only a few times. The gene calls are TRBV27 and TRBJ2-2, with 8 positions matching TRBD2. V dropped 5 bases and J dropped 6; count of bases not matched to a gene: 11. Germline CDR1 and CDR2: MNHEY and SMNVEV (reference sequence). The CDR3 is made up of 16 amino acids. The CDR3 loop is CASSPIAGSVPGELFF. In DNA form, the CDR3 reads TGTGCCAGCAGTCCCATAGCGGGAAGTGTACCCGGGGAGCTGTTTTTT.

The chain joins TRBV5-4 to TRBJ2-5; D is ambiguous. Trimming shortened V by 6 bases and J by 6 bases, and 18 bases separated the two germline ends. CDR1 is SGHNT, CDR2 YYREEE, per germline (reference sequence). This CDR3 contains 14 residues. The CDR3 DNA follows: TGTGCCAGCAACCGTCCAGCAGGAACTAAGACCCAGTACTTC. It yields the protein CASNRPAGTKTQYF.

This clonotype was picked up many times. The V gene is TRBV5-5, the J gene TRBJ1-4, with no clear D. The CDR3 covers 14 residues. V lost 0 bases, J lost 8 bases, and 11 bases lay in between. Germline CDR1 SGHKS, CDR2 YYEKEE (reference sequence). Here the CDR3 DNA reads TGTGCCAGCAGCTTGGACCCTGGGCACGAAAAACTGTTTTTT. It translates to CASSLDPGHEKLFF. The entire variable domain, with the rest obtained from reference TRBV5-5 and TRBJ1-4, is as follows: DAGVTQSPTHLIKTRGQQVTLRCSPISGHKSVSWYQQVLGQGPQFIFQYYEKEERGRGNFPDRFSARQFPNYSSELNVNALLLGDSALYLCASSLDPGHEKLFFGSGTQLSVL.

In the case of this clonotype: One base away lies a much larger clone, so this may be a sequencing read error. The chain links TRBV7-9 to TRBJ2-3; D may be TRBD2 (6 bases). CDR3 size: 13 residues. The V end lost 10 bases, the J end lost 1 base, and 12 bases lay between the germline ends. CDR1 is SEHNR and CDR2 is FQNEAQ in the germline V gene (reference sequence). CDR3 region: CATMAGRTDTQYF. For the CDR3, the DNA is TGTGCCACCATGGCGGGGCGCACAGATACGCAGTATTTT.

The V gene is TRBV5-1, the J gene TRBJ2-3, with 14 bases matching TRBD2. Per the germline V gene, CDR1 is SGHRS and CDR2 is YFSETQ. CDR3 length equals 16 residues. V lost 4 bases to trimming and J lost 4 bases; unmatched junction nucleotides: 5. The CDR3 region has the DNA TGCGCCAGCAGCCGGGGACTAGCGGGAGCGGCAGATACGCAGTATTTT. Translation gives CASSRGLAGAADTQYF.

This clonotype appeared many times. The chain carries TRBV2 and TRBJ2-7; D call uncertain. From germline, CDR1 is SNHLY and CDR2 FYNNEI. The CDR3 is made up of 12 amino acids. Between the trimmed V and J ends, which lost 6 bases and 4 bases, there was a span of 10 bases. The CDR3 DNA is TGTGCCAGCAGCCGAATCATTTACGAGCAGTACTTC. Protein: CASSRIIYEQYF.

This clonotype has only a few counts. The CDR3: CASSLPDRANEQFF. DNA of the CDR3: TGTGCCAGCAGCCTCCCGGACCGGGCCAATGAGCAGTTCTTC. The rearrangement links TRBV28 to TRBJ2-1; unclear D gene. The CDR3 has 14 amino acids. Trimming left V 6 bases short and J 6 bases short, with 15 bases between. Germline values: CDR1 MDHEN, CDR2 SYDVKM.

This clonotype was seen a handful of times. A much larger clone lies one base from this, so it may be a read error. The chain couples TRBV20-1 to TRBJ2-1; D assignment may be TRBD1 or TRBD2 (6 bases each). CDR1 and CDR2 from the germline V gene are DFQATT and SNEGSKA (reference sequence). The CDR3 has 16 amino acids. The DNA of the CDR3 is TGCAGTGCTAGAGATCTCGGGGGCCCCTCCTACAATGGGCAGTTCTTC. Translation gives CSARDLGGPSYNGQFF.

Note on this clonotype: Just one base apart from a much larger clone, this may be a read error. The conserved phenylalanine or tryptophan is not found at the CDR3 terminus, so this likely reflects a read error. CDR3 residues: CASSEFRDVNNEQFL. CDR3 in DNA: TGTGCCAGCAGTGAATTCCGGGACGTGAACAATGAGCAGTTCCTC. V usage is TRBV25-1 and J usage is TRBJ2-1; D possibly matches TRBD1 or TRBD2 (5 bases each). CDR3 size: 15 residues. Trimming took off 1 base at V and 5 bases at J, with 12 bases between the two ends. Per germline, CDR1 MGHDK and CDR2 SYGVNS.

This clonotype has at least ten counts. V usage is TRBV28 and J usage is TRBJ2-7; possibly TRBD2 for D (5 bases). CDR1 is MDHEN and CDR2 is SYDVKM in the germline V gene. The germline V and J ends were trimmed by 6 bases and 13 bases, with 16 bases remaining between them. This CDR3 has 11 residues. The CDR3 DNA reads as TGTGCCAGCAGCTCCGATTCGGGGAGCTACTTC. As protein: CASSSDSGSYF.

This clonotype was recorded at least ten times. This chain connects TRBV7-9 to TRBJ2-7, with D tentatively TRBD1 (6 bases). The germline V gene has CDR1 SEHNR and CDR2 FQNEAQ (reference sequence). The length of the CDR3 is 13 residues. V lost 3 bases and J 3 bases, leaving 9 bases between the germline ends. DNA for the CDR3: TGTGCCAGCAGCTTCGGACAGAGCTACGAGCAGTACTTC. Translated: CASSFGQSYEQYF.

This clonotype was counted at least ten times. The chain links TRBV6-6 to TRBJ2-3, with 8 bases matching TRBD2. V shed 0 bases, J shed 3 bases, and the junction held 8 bases outside the gene matches. The CDR3 sequence is 17 residues long. The germline gives CDR1 MNHNY, CDR2 SVGAGI (reference sequence). CDR3 protein: CASSYSRGAGVTDTQYF. The DNA for the CDR3 is TGTGCCAGCAGTTACTCGAGGGGAGCGGGAGTTACAGATACGCAGTATTTT.